Following are 16 T cell receptor beta chains from one sample sequenced in a study of glioma-infiltrating T cells. TCR alpha and beta CDR3 regions were amplified from RNA using iRepertoire nested multiplex PCR. TCRdb fed the multiplex PCR reads into MiXCR, producing one record per CDR3 protein. The sample consists of around 130,000 distinct CDR3 sequences, approximately 26% of them appearing once. Sequenced input: glioma tissue, nonneoplastic brain tissue, or PBMCs (not recorded which). The receptors shown here come from a human donor with low-grade glioma or glioblastoma, undergoing nonglioma brain surgery, or in good health (not recorded which).

The V call is TRBV24-1, the J call TRBJ1-4, with D perhaps TRBD1 (5 bases). The CDR3 runs to 14 residues. V lost 3 bases and J 10 bases, leaving 14 bases between the germline ends. Per the germline V gene, CDR1 is KGHDR and CDR2 is SFDVKD. The CDR3 DNA reads as TGTGCCACCAGTGATAGGGGAGCGGATGGAAAACTGTTTTTT. Encoded protein: CATSDRGADGKLFF.

V gene TRBV20-1 combines with J gene TRBJ1-2; perhaps TRBD1 as D (6 bases). V dropped 8 bases and J dropped 6 bases, with 22 bases sitting between them. The CDR3 has 14 residues. Looked up from germline, CDR1 is DFQATT and CDR2 is SNEGSKA (reference sequence). CDR3 amino acids: CSSRNREVRNGYTF. The CDR3 DNA sequence: TGCAGTAGCAGAAACAGGGAAGTAAGGAATGGCTACACCTTC.

In its sample, this clonotype was seen a few times. J is TRBJ2-1 and V is TRBV7-3, with no clear D. The CDR3 covers 13 residues. The ends were cut back, 1 base at V and 7 bases at J, with 8 bases in the middle. CDR1 and CDR2 (germline): SGHTA, FQGTGA. DNA for the CDR3: TGTGCCAGCAGCTTAATTGTCGGGAATGAGCAGTTCTTC. This sequence encodes CASSLIVGNEQFF. Full variable domain (missing parts from reference TRBV7-3 and TRBJ2-1): GAGVSQTPSNKVTEKGKYVELRCDPISGHTALYWYRQSLGQGPEFLIYFQGTGAADDSGLPNDRFFAVRPEGSVSTLKIQRTERGDSAVYLCASSLIVGNEQFFGPGTRLTVL.

The V call is TRBV11-2, the J call TRBJ2-1; D is perhaps TRBD1 or TRBD2 (5 bases each). V lost 2 bases and J 5 bases, leaving 7 bases between the germline ends. The germline CDR1 and CDR2 sequences are SGHAT and FQNNGV. CDR3 length: 13 amino acids. The CDR3 region is CASSLMGDNEQFF. CDR3 in DNA: TGTGCCAGCAGCTTAATGGGGGACAATGAGCAGTTCTTC.

This clonotype showed up many times. The chain has TRBV7-9 and TRBJ1-1; D is ambiguous. This CDR3 is built from 13 residues. V was cut by 1 base and J by 5 bases, with 8 bases left in between. In germline, CDR1 is SEHNR, CDR2 FQNEAQ (reference sequence). The CDR3 protein is CASSLGATTEAFF. The CDR3 bases are TGTGCCAGCAGCTTAGGGGCAACTACTGAAGCTTTCTTT.

This chain uses TRBV15 with TRBJ1-5; D might be TRBD1 (6 bases). The CDR3 runs 15 residues. Trimming removed 7 bases from V and 4 bases from J, with 17 bases in between. The germline CDR1 and CDR2 sequences are LNHNV and YYDKDF (reference sequence). CDR3 amino acids: CATTSGGPGNQPQHF. In nucleotides, the CDR3 is TGTGCCACCACTAGCGGGGGGCCAGGGAATCAGCCCCAGCATTTT.

This clonotype was seen at least ten times. The chain uses TRBV18 and TRBJ2-3, with TRBD2 matching 9 bases. V lost 3 bases and J lost 3; bases outside the gene matches: 4. This CDR3 has 15 residues. CDR1 KGHSH and CDR2 LQKENI come from the germline V gene. Here the CDR3 DNA reads TGTGCCAGCTCACCTTCGCGGGGGGGGACAGATACGCAGTATTTT. Translation gives CASSPSRGGTDTQYF.

The chain has TRBV6-4 and TRBJ1-1, with D perhaps TRBD1 (6 bases). V lost 4 bases to trimming and J lost 3 bases, with 15 bases between them. This CDR3 comprises 15 residues. Germline V gene sequence: CDR1 MRHNA, CDR2 SNTAGT. The CDR3 region is CASSADRTMDTEAFF. CDR3 DNA sequence: TGTGCCAGCAGTGCAGACAGGACCATGGACACTGAAGCTTTCTTT.

The chain links TRBV20-1 to TRBJ2-3; D possibly corresponds to TRBD2 (5 bases). This CDR3 comprises 15 residues. Trimming took 3 bases from V and 2 from J, leaving 15 bases between them. CDR1 and CDR2 (germline): DFQATT, SNEGSKA (reference sequence). CDR3 DNA: TGCAGTGCTAGCCCGAACAAAGCGGCCACAGATACGCAGTATTTT. It is translated as CSASPNKAATDTQYF.

This clonotype has ten or more counts. The V call is TRBV6-2 or TRBV6-3, the J call TRBJ2-7; no clear D. CDR1 is MNHEY and CDR2 is SVGEGT in the germline V gene. The germline V and J ends were trimmed by 2 bases and 2 bases, with 7 bases remaining between them. CDR3 size: 13 residues. CDR3 DNA sequence: TGTGCCAGCAGTTACAAGGGCCCCTACGAGCAGTACGTC. Translation gives CASSYKGPYEQYV.

Worth noting for this clonotype: This may be a read error, as it is one base from a much larger clone. This chain connects TRBV7-9 to TRBJ1-2; 7 nucleotides match TRBD1. CDR3 length: 13 amino acids. V trimming: 5 bases; J trimming: 5 bases; junction bases outside the gene matches: 5. Germline CDR1 reads SEHNR; CDR2 reads FQNEAQ (reference sequence). CDR3: CASSKGAGYGYTF. For the CDR3, the DNA is TGTGCCAGCAGCAAGGGGGCTGGGTATGGCTACACCTTC.

This clonotype was seen a handful of times. The V and J genes are TRBV4-1 and TRBJ1-1; 7 nucleotides align to TRBD1. Germline V gene lookup returns CDR1 MGHRA and CDR2 YSYEKL. Trimming cost V 2 bases and J 0 bases; bases outside gene matches: 9. The CDR3 runs 17 residues. The CDR3, as DNA: TGCGCCAGCAGCCAACCCCACAGGGGCGGAGTGAACACTGAAGCTTTCTTT. Protein: CASSQPHRGGVNTEAFF.

This chain uses TRBV7-9 with TRBJ1-5; 8 positions match TRBD1. Losses at the gene ends were 5 bases for V and 0 bases for J; bases not matched to a gene: 3. The germline V gene encodes CDR1 SEHNR and CDR2 FQNEAQ (reference sequence). CDR3 length: 15 residues. The CDR3 protein is CASSQTGASNQPQHF. The CDR3 DNA follows: TGTGCCAGCAGCCAGACAGGGGCTAGCAATCAGCCCCAGCATTTT.

This clonotype showed up just a few times. This chain joins TRBV4-1 and TRBJ2-5; 7 bases line up with TRBD2. The V gene's germline CDR1 is MGHRA and CDR2 YSYEKL. V gave up 4 bases and J gave up 5 bases; unmatched junction bases: 7. There are 14 residues in the CDR3. CDR3 sequence: CASSRPTSEETQYF. CDR3 bases: TGCGCCAGCAGCCGTCCAACTAGCGAGGAGACCCAGTACTTC.

This clonotype was picked up many times. The V gene is TRBV20-1, the J gene TRBJ1-5; no clear D. Germline CDR1 and CDR2: DFQATT and SNEGSKA (reference sequence). With 1 base removed from V and 2 bases from J, the gap between germline ends came to 6 bases. This CDR3 region has 13 residues. CDR3 amino acids: CSARGTRNQPQHF. The DNA for the CDR3 is TGCAGTGCTAGAGGGACTCGCAATCAGCCCCAGCATTTT.

With regard to this clonotype: The CDR3 end shows no conserved phenylalanine or tryptophan, and so a read error is likely. This sequence joins TRBV5-5 and TRBJ1-1, with D tentatively TRBD1 (5 bases). The germline V gene encodes CDR1 SGHKS and CDR2 YYEKEE (reference sequence). With 4 bases removed from V and 3 bases from J, the gap between germline ends came to 13 bases. The CDR3 consists of 14 residues. CDR3 protein: CASSPGTPYTEAFL. Here the CDR3 DNA reads TGTGCCAGCAGCCCTGGGACCCCCTACACTGAAGCTTTCCTT.